Many counts were recorded for the clone carrying this T cell receptor (beta chain). Its target is unknown. The CDR3 covers 19 residues. Trimming removed 0 bases from V and 6 bases from J, with 24 bases in between. In germline, CDR1 is MNHEY, CDR2 SVGAGI. Arm-PCR of CDR3 regions and iRepertoire HTBI primers were used to build TCR beta libraries. TCRdb analysed the multiplex PCR reads with MiXCR anew, one entry per CDR3 protein. There are 550,000 or so distinct CDR3 sequences in the sample; around 12% occur only once, and more than 8% lies in the top ten. The data are from a study of regulatory T cells in long-lasting Graves disease. The study, taken as a whole, reports: Persistent Graves' patients had lower TCR diversity than newly diagnosed ones.

Described time point: newly diagnosed GD, antithyroid drugs for less than 3 months. PBMC-extracted RNA yielded the TCR library. The data were also submitted as part of a second study, on T cells in Graves' hyperthyroidism and ophthalmopathy.

The input for sequencing was peripheral blood mononuclear cells (PBMCs), taken at new diagnosis, from a patient treated with antithyroid drugs. This sequence originates from a woman in her twenties or thirties with Graves disease. The rearrangement links TRBV6-5 to TRBJ1-5; a weak D match, TRBD1 (5 bases). The CDR3 reads CASSYSAGGQGPGAQPQHF. In nucleotides, the CDR3 is TGTGCCAGCAGTTACTCGGCTGGGGGTCAGGGTCCTGGGGCTCAGCCCCAGCATTTT.